This passage covers 14 T cell receptor beta chains from one sample sequenced in a study of blood T cell repertoires in COVID-19. The table came from immunoSEQ multiplex PCR; TCRdb's copy has only in-frame clones and leaves some out. Of hundreds of thousands of clones detected, about 88% appear once; the ten largest clones hold 2.1%. The specimen was peripheral blood. These receptor sequences come from a woman between 35 and 50 years old who had recovered from COVID-19.

The genes are TRBV5-4 and TRBJ2-7; 7 bases map to TRBD2. The CDR3 totals 13 residues. Germline assignment: CDR1 SGHNT and CDR2 YYREEE (reference sequence). The trim removed 4 bases at V and 4 bases at J, leaving 5 bases unmatched. In DNA, the CDR3 is TGTGCCAGCAGCCCGGGACTACCTTACGAGCAGTACTTC. Amino acids: CASSPGLPYEQYF.

The CDR3 bases are TGTGCCAGCAGCCCGAGCGGGGGCCCTACTAACTATGGCTACACCTTC. Translating it yields CASSPSGGPTNYGYTF. The chain joins TRBV5-6 to TRBJ1-2; D possibly corresponds to TRBD1 (6 bases). Looked up from germline, CDR1 is SGHDT and CDR2 is YYEEEE. The CDR3 has 16 amino acids. Trimming left V 4 bases short and J 0 bases short, with 16 bases between.

The rearrangement links TRBV2 to TRBJ2-3; weak D call: TRBD1 (5 bases). V dropped 8 bases and J dropped 2 bases, with 14 bases sitting between them. CDR3 length: 14 amino acids. Germline CDR1 reads SNHLY; CDR2 reads FYNNEI. The CDR3, as DNA: TGTGCCAGCGACCAAGACAGTAACACAGATACGCAGTATTTT. Encoded protein: CASDQDSNTDTQYF. The full variable domain, completed using reference TRBV2 and TRBJ2-3, is EPEVTQTPSHQVTQMGQEVILRCVPISNHLYFYWYRQILGQKVEFLVSFYNNEISEKSEIFDDQFSVERPDGSNFTLKIRSTKLEDSAMYFCASDQDSNTDTQYFGPGTRLTVL.

The rearrangement links TRBV19 to TRBJ2-7; TRBD2 matches 9 bases. The CDR3 sequence is 14 residues long. Per the germline V gene, CDR1 is LNHDA and CDR2 is SQIVND (reference sequence). Trimming cost V 9 bases and J 4 bases; bases outside gene matches: 10. CDR3 DNA: TGTGCCAGCGGAGCAGCGGGAGGAGGTTACGAGCAGTACTTC. It encodes CASGAAGGGYEQYF.

The gene calls are TRBV7-8 and TRBJ1-1; TRBD1 is a possible D gene (6 bases). CDR3 size: 13 residues. The germline V gene encodes CDR1 SGHVS and CDR2 FQNEAQ. V lost 3 bases to trimming and J lost 11 bases, with 16 bases between them. The CDR3 reads CASSLRGGLEAFF. The CDR3 coding sequence is TGTGCCAGCAGCTTGAGGGGGGGCTTGGAGGCTTTCTTT.

This clone came up once. This sequence joins TRBV15 and TRBJ1-1, with D unresolved. CDR3 length equals 11 residues. Germline V gives CDR1 LNHNV, CDR2 YYDKDF (reference sequence). The V gene lost 9 bases and the J gene lost 1 base, with 6 bases spanning the gap. CDR3 protein: CATAQNTEAFF. The CDR3 coding sequence is TGTGCCACAGCTCAGAACACTGAAGCTTTCTTT.

This rearrangement joins TRBV11-2 to TRBJ2-2; D is uncertain. CDR1 and CDR2 from the germline V gene are SGHAT and FQNNGV. The CDR3 sequence is 13 residues long. Trimming took 1 base from V and 7 from J, leaving 7 bases between them. CDR3 protein: CASSLVANGELFF. In DNA, the CDR3 is TGTGCCAGCAGCTTAGTAGCTAACGGGGAGCTGTTTTTT.

CDR3 nucleotides: TGTGCCAGCAGTGAAAACCCCCCCGGGGTTTCACCCCTCCACTTT. It is translated as CASSENPPGVSPLHF. The chain links TRBV2 to TRBJ1-6; D is ambiguous. V gave up 2 bases and J gave up 9 bases, with 14 bases separating them. CDR1 is SNHLY and CDR2 is FYNNEI in the germline V gene. This CDR3 has 15 amino acids.

The rearrangement uses TRBV6-6 and TRBJ2-1; 10 bases match TRBD2. Germline V gives CDR1 MNHNY, CDR2 SVGAGI (reference sequence). The CDR3 covers 14 residues. The ends lost 4 bases at V and 4 bases at J; junction bases unmatched: 1. The CDR3 bases are TGTGCCAGCAGTTTGACTAGCGGGTACAATGAGCAGTTCTTC. Amino acids: CASSLTSGYNEQFF.

The CDR3 DNA is TGTGTCCTTAGACAGGGTCTTAATTCACCCCTCCACTTT. Translated: CVLRQGLNSPLHF. The gene calls are TRBV2 and TRBJ1-6; the match to TRBD1 covers 7 bases. CDR3 length: 13 amino acids. The germline CDR1 and CDR2 sequences are SNHLY and FYNNEI.

This clone was seen a few times. CDR3 region: CASRLRGTGAGNGYTF. CDR3 bases: TGCGCCAGCCGATTAAGGGGGACAGGGGCCGGTAATGGCTACACCTTC. The chain is built from TRBV5-1 and TRBJ1-2; 10 bases line up with TRBD1. The CDR3 extends over 16 amino acids. V was pared by 7 bases and J by 6 bases, with 15 bases of the junction left unmatched. Per the germline V gene, CDR1 is SGHRS and CDR2 is YFSETQ.

A note on this clone: The identical CDR3 is also encoded by other nucleotide sequences in the sample. This rearrangement joins TRBV29-1 to TRBJ2-5; no firm D call. This CDR3 has 12 residues. Germline CDR1 reads SQVTM; CDR2 reads ANQGSEA. V was shortened by 4 bases and J by 1 base, with 7 bases between the two germline ends. The CDR3 region is CSVGLVQETQYF. In nucleotides, the CDR3 is TGCAGCGTTGGGCTTGTCCAAGAGACCCAGTACTTC.

The sample holds a few counts of this clone. The CDR3 loop is CASSRAGTALNSPLHF. Written as DNA, the CDR3 is TGTGCCAGTAGTCGGGCAGGGACAGCCCTAAATTCACCCCTCCACTTT. The J gene is TRBJ1-6, the V gene TRBV19, with 7 positions matching TRBD1. The CDR3 extends over 16 amino acids. Germline trimming cut 5 bases from V and 7 bases from J; bases unmatched to any gene: 11. CDR1 and CDR2 from the germline V gene are LNHDA and SQIVND (reference sequence).

The rearrangement joins TRBV5-1 to TRBJ2-5; no reliable D call. V dropped 0 bases and J dropped 1 base, with 13 bases sitting between them. This CDR3 has 16 residues. The germline V gene encodes CDR1 SGHRS and CDR2 YFSETQ. CDR3 nucleotides: TGCGCCAGCAGCTTGGGTGCACCTACCCCCCAAGAGACCCAGTACTTC. Protein sequence: CASSLGAPTPQETQYF.